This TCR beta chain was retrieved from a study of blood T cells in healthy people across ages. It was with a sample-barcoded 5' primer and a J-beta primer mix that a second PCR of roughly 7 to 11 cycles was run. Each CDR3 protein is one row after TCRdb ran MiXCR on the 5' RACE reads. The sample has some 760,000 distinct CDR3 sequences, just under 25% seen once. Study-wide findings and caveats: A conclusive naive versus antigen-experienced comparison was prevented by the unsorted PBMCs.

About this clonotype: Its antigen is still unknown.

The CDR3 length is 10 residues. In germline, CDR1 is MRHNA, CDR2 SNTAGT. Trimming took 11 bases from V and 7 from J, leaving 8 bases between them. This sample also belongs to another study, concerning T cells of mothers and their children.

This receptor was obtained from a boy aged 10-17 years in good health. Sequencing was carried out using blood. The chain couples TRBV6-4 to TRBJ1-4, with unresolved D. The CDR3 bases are TGTGCCGGCTTGGGTGAAAAACTGTTTTTT. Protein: CAGLGEKLFF.